This TCR beta chain was sequenced in a study of T cell repertoires in cytomegalovirus infection. About the research overall: Evidence of both CMV infection and a matching HLA type came from public TCR beta signatures.

Overall study findings and caveats: The response measured ex vivo was dominated by TCR beta clonotypes (HLA-C-restricted and CMV-specific).

V shed 6 bases and J shed 8 bases, with 22 bases lying between them. This CDR3 is built from 16 residues. Looked up from germline, CDR1 is MGHRA and CDR2 is YSYEKL. Remarks on this clonotype: Antigen: not known.

A single record per CDR3 protein comes from TCRdb applying MiXCR to the reads. The sample includes fewer than 350,000 distinct CDR3 sequences, more than 8% seen only once; the top ten take over 3.5%. The chain combines TRBV4-1 with TRBJ1-4; D unclear. This sequence was found in a human donor in good health (CMV status not recorded). Some clones in this sample may be carry-over from other donors' samples. The sample taken for sequencing was PBMCs. This CDR3 is CASRHHEQRLGEKLFF. CDR3 nucleotide sequence: TGCGCCAGCAGACATCACGAGCAGCGGTTGGGGGAAAAACTGTTTTTT.